These 31 T cell receptor beta chains came from one sample sequenced in a study of T cell responses to AZD1222 COVID-19 vaccine. Assay used: immunoSEQ multiplex PCR; TCRdb lists only in-frame clones, some missing. This sample has 150,000 or so clones; 82% occur once, and the top ten carry around 4.1%. The sequenced sample was peripheral blood, obtained on day 0 of MenACWY control vaccination. All receptors come from an adult in good health.

The chain couples TRBV27 to TRBJ1-4; maybe TRBD1 (5 bases). The V and J ends lost 8 bases and 8 bases respectively, with 18 bases between them. CDR1 and CDR2 (germline): MNHEY, SMNVEV (reference sequence). The CDR3 extends over 14 amino acids. The CDR3 DNA reads TGTGCCAGCCGCTCGGGACTGGAGGGGGAAAAACTGTTTTTT. Amino acid sequence: CASRSGLEGEKLFF.

V is TRBV4-1 and J is TRBJ1-5; D is uncertain. Germline V gene data show CDR1 as MGHRA and CDR2 as YSYEKL. The CDR3 covers 17 residues. Trimming cost V 0 bases and J 4 bases, with 16 bases left between them. CDR3 nucleotide sequence: TGCGCCAGCAGCCAAGATCTGGGGTCGATACGAAATCAGCCCCAGCATTTT. This codes for CASSQDLGSIRNQPQHF.

This chain links TRBV9 with TRBJ1-1; D is ambiguous. Germline V gene data show CDR1 as SGDLS and CDR2 as YYNGEE. The CDR3 has 14 amino acids. V lost 4 bases and J 0 bases, leaving 10 bases between the germline ends. The CDR3 sequence is CASSRNPVNTEAFF. CDR3 bases: TGTGCCAGCAGCCGTAATCCAGTGAACACTGAAGCTTTCTTT.

The genes are TRBV5-1 and TRBJ2-3, with a weak D call TRBD2 (5 bases). Trimming stripped 3 bases from V and 5 bases from J, with 10 bases between. CDR1 and CDR2 from the germline V gene are SGHRS and YFSETQ. CDR3 length: 13 residues. CDR3 sequence: CASSSRRGDTQYF. The DNA for the CDR3 is TGCGCCAGCAGCTCGAGACGGGGAGATACGCAGTATTTT.

The V and J genes are TRBV9 and TRBJ2-1; 14 nucleotides line up with TRBD2. The CDR3 length is 16 residues. Trimming cost V 4 bases and J 9 bases; bases outside gene matches: 9. The germline gives CDR1 SGDLS, CDR2 YYNGEE. DNA of the CDR3: TGTGCCAGCAGCCCGCGACTAGCGGGGGGGCGAGGTGAGCAGTTCTTC. Translation gives CASSPRLAGGRGEQFF.

This rearrangement joins TRBV18 to TRBJ2-1; 8 bases agree with TRBD2. V lost 3 bases, J lost 12 bases, and 19 bases stayed unmatched. Germline CDR1 KGHSH, CDR2 LQKENI. This CDR3 contains 17 residues. The CDR3 spells CASSPQTGRAGVLVQFF. CDR3 DNA sequence: TGTGCCAGCTCACCCCAAACGGGCCGAGCGGGGGTGTTAGTGCAGTTCTTC.

This chain links TRBV6-1 with TRBJ2-5; D is unresolved. The V end lost 2 bases, the J end lost 5 bases, and 12 bases lay between the germline ends. The CDR3 spans 14 residues. Germline V gene sequence: CDR1 MNHNS, CDR2 SASEGT. The CDR3 DNA is TGTGCCAGCAGTGAAATTGGACCGGCGGAGACCCAGTACTTC. This translates into CASSEIGPAETQYF.

As DNA, the CDR3 is TGTGCCAGCAGTGAGGAGGGTATGGGCAATCAGCCCCAGCATTTT. Its translation: CASSEEGMGNQPQHF. This sequence joins TRBV6-4 and TRBJ1-5; no definite D call. The CDR3 is 15 residues long. Germline V gives CDR1 MRHNA, CDR2 SNTAGT. V was trimmed by 3 bases and J by 2 bases, leaving 11 bases between them.

The rearrangement joins TRBV2 to TRBJ2-3; a possible D gene is TRBD2 (6 bases). V gave up 0 bases and J gave up 0 bases, with 7 bases separating them. The CDR3 is 15 amino acids. CDR1 and CDR2 from the germline V gene are SNHLY and FYNNEI. The CDR3 sequence is CASSEAGTSTDTQYF. In DNA, the CDR3 is TGTGCCAGCAGTGAAGCCGGGACTAGCACAGATACGCAGTATTTT.

The chain links TRBV11-3 to TRBJ1-5; D gene uncertain. V was shortened by 1 base and J by 2 bases, with 12 bases between the two germline ends. The germline V gene has CDR1 SGHNT and CDR2 YENEEA. The CDR3 has 16 residues. CDR3 region: CASSLVDLKGNQPQHF. CDR3 nucleotides: TGTGCCAGCAGCTTAGTTGATCTTAAGGGCAATCAGCCCCAGCATTTT.

This clone was seen just once. The chain links TRBV3-1 (or the pseudogene TRBV3-2) to TRBJ1-5, with D maybe TRBD1 (6 bases). The CDR3 consists of 15 residues. Germline CDR1 is LGHDT and CDR2 is YNNKEL (reference sequence). V was pared by 5 bases and J by 2 bases, with 13 bases between. Here the CDR3 DNA reads TGTGCCAGCAGCTTCGGGGGGCAAGGCAATCAGCCCCAGCATTTT. Translating it yields CASSFGGQGNQPQHF.

This chain joins TRBV11-2 and TRBJ1-6; 7 bases align to TRBD1. The CDR3 extends over 14 amino acids. Trimming at V came to 2 bases and at J to 7 bases, leaving 2 bases not matched to a gene. Germline CDR1 and CDR2: SGHAT and FQNNGV. CDR3 nucleotides: TGTGCCAGCAGCTTAAGGGGGCAGAATTCACCCCTCCACTTT. This translates into CASSLRGQNSPLHF.

A few counts support this clone. The genes are TRBV9 and TRBJ1-2; weak D call: TRBD1 (5 bases). V lost 0 bases and J 0 bases, leaving 9 bases between the germline ends. The germline CDR1 and CDR2 sequences are SGDLS and YYNGEE. The CDR3 is 15 residues long. The DNA for the CDR3 is TGTGCCAGCAGCGTAGAGGCAGGGTCTAACTATGGCTACACCTTC. The encoded protein is CASSVEAGSNYGYTF.

The chain links TRBV3-1 (or the pseudogene TRBV3-2) to TRBJ2-7; 8 bases line up with TRBD1. Germline V gene sequence: CDR1 LGHDT, CDR2 YNNKEL (reference sequence). Trimming at V came to 4 bases and at J to 4 bases, leaving 15 bases not matched to a gene. This CDR3 has 17 amino acids. The chain's CDR3 is CASSPFGQGKRLYEQYF. CDR3 DNA: TGTGCCAGCAGCCCCTTCGGACAGGGAAAGAGGCTTTACGAGCAGTACTTC.

This clone was found once. The rearrangement uses TRBV28 and TRBJ1-1, with a weak D call TRBD1 (5 bases). The CDR3 length is 15 residues. Trimming stripped 7 bases from V and 1 base from J, with 16 bases between. Germline CDR1 and CDR2: MDHEN and SYDVKM. CDR3 DNA sequence: TGTGCCAGCACCTTTAGGGCCAGGGCGAACACTGAAGCTTTCTTT. Its translation is CASTFRARANTEAFF.

Only one count was recorded for this clone. The chain carries TRBV3-1 (or the pseudogene TRBV3-2) and TRBJ1-1; no definite D call. The CDR3 covers 16 residues. The V and J ends lost 0 bases and 5 bases respectively, with 16 bases between them. Germline CDR1 LGHDT, CDR2 YNNKEL (reference sequence). CDR3: CASSQDWSGIGTEAFF. The DNA for the CDR3 is TGTGCCAGCAGCCAAGACTGGTCCGGGATTGGGACTGAAGCTTTCTTT.

In its sample, this clone was seen a few times. The chain employs TRBV3-1 (or the pseudogene TRBV3-2) and TRBJ2-1, with D perhaps TRBD2 (6 bases). V lost 4 bases to trimming and J lost 8 bases, with 9 bases between them. Per the germline V gene, CDR1 is LGHDT and CDR2 is YNNKEL (reference sequence). The CDR3 loop spans 12 amino acids. CDR3: CASSLPGDEQFF. CDR3 bases: TGTGCCAGCAGCCTTCCGGGGGATGAGCAGTTCTTC.

V is TRBV15 and J is TRBJ1-4, with 8 bases identical to TRBD1. CDR1 is LNHNV and CDR2 is YYDKDF in the germline V gene (reference sequence). The CDR3 has 14 residues. V was pared by 6 bases and J by 6 bases, with 6 bases of the junction left unmatched. CDR3 in DNA: TGTGCCACCAGTAGGGGACAGGCACATGAAAAACTGTTTTTT. Amino acid sequence: CATSRGQAHEKLFF. The variable domain in full, with the rest retrieved from reference TRBV15 and TRBJ1-4, is DAMVIQNPRYQVTQFGKPVTLSCSQTLNHNVMYWYQQKSSQAPKLLFHYYDKDFNNEADTPDNFQSRRPNTSFCFLDIRSPGLGDTAMYLCATSRGQAHEKLFFGSGTQLSVL.

This chain connects TRBV23-1 to TRBJ2-1; a possible D gene is TRBD1 (6 bases). TRBV23-1 is classed as an ORF, of uncertain function. The CDR3 runs 19 residues. Deletions cut 1 base from V and 5 bases from J, with 24 bases between. The CDR3 DNA reads TGCGCCAGCAGTCAATTGTGGCAGGGTGAACTTCGGGACAACAATGAGCAGTTCTTC. It yields the protein CASSQLWQGELRDNNEQFF.

The chain couples TRBV12-3 or TRBV12-4 to TRBJ1-1; D remains ambiguous. This CDR3 has 12 amino acids. Trimming removed 5 bases from V and 7 bases from J, with 11 bases in between. DNA of the CDR3: TGTGCCAGCAGTGTAGGAGTAATTGAAGCTTTCTTT. Its translation: CASSVGVIEAFF.

The rearrangement links TRBV11-2 to TRBJ2-5, with 8 bases matching TRBD1. Germline CDR1 and CDR2: SGHAT and FQNNGV. V trimming: 4 bases; J trimming: 2 bases; junction bases outside the gene matches: 6. The length of the CDR3 is 15 residues. The chain's CDR3 is CASSSDRVGQETQYF. In nucleotides, the CDR3 is TGTGCCAGCAGCTCGGACAGGGTGGGACAAGAGACCCAGTACTTC. The variable domain in full, completed from reference TRBV11-2 and TRBJ2-5, reads EAGVAQSPRYKIIEKRQSVAFWCNPISGHATLYWYQQILGQGPKLLIQFQNNGVVDDSQLPKDRFSAERLKGVDSTLKIQPAKLEDSAVYLCASSSDRVGQETQYFGPGTRLLVL.

The CDR3 sequence is CASSISGTGNYQPQHF. CDR3 DNA: TGTGCCAGTAGTATATCCGGGACAGGGAATTATCAGCCCCAGCATTTT. The rearrangement uses TRBV19 and TRBJ1-5; 9 bases map to TRBD1. The V gene end was trimmed by 2 bases and the J gene end by 5 bases; junction bases not matched to a gene: 7. The germline CDR1 and CDR2 sequences are LNHDA and SQIVND (reference sequence). The length of the CDR3 is 16 residues.

The chain joins TRBV28 to TRBJ1-5; D possibly corresponds to TRBD1 (6 bases). The V gene lost 7 bases and the J gene lost 3 bases, with 19 bases spanning the gap. There are 16 residues in the CDR3. CDR1 and CDR2 from the germline V gene are MDHEN and SYDVKM. The CDR3 DNA follows: TGTGCCAGCACCAGGGCCTTTAGGGGGACCAATCAGCCCCAGCATTTT. Translating gives CASTRAFRGTNQPQHF. Using reference TRBV28 and TRBJ1-5 for the parts outside the CDR3, the full variable domain is DVKVTQSSRYLVKRTGEKVFLECVQDMDHENMFWYRQDPGLGLRLIYFSYDVKMKEKGDIPEGYSVSREKKERFSLILESASTNQTSMYLCASTRAFRGTNQPQHFGDGTRLSIL.

This clone came up a few times. The V gene is TRBV3-1 (or the pseudogene TRBV3-2), the J gene TRBJ1-1, with unresolved D. Germline loops: CDR1 LGHDT, CDR2 YNNKEL (reference sequence). V was cut by 3 bases and J by 8 bases, with 10 bases left in between. This CDR3 has 12 residues. For the CDR3, the DNA is TGTGCCAGCAGCCAGGACGACTGGGAAGCTTTCTTT. Protein sequence: CASSQDDWEAFF.

The rearrangement links TRBV7-6 to TRBJ2-6, with 7 bases lining up with TRBD1. This CDR3 is 17 amino acids long. V lost 6 bases and J lost 0; bases outside the gene matches: 8. Germline-derived CDR1 and CDR2 are SGHVS and FNYEAQ. The chain's CDR3 is CASSWGTAHSGANVLTF. The CDR3 region has the DNA TGTGCCAGCAGTTGGGGGACAGCTCACTCTGGGGCCAACGTCCTGACTTTC.

The V call is TRBV5-1, the J call TRBJ2-2; a possible D gene is TRBD1 (6 bases). The CDR3 consists of 15 residues. V gave up 4 bases and J gave up 1 base, with 11 bases separating them. From germline, CDR1 is SGHRS and CDR2 YFSETQ. Here the CDR3 reads CASSDRGQNTGELFF. DNA for the CDR3: TGCGCCAGCAGCGACCGGGGACAGAACACCGGGGAGCTGTTTTTT.

The gene calls are TRBV7-8 and TRBJ1-5; D is ambiguous. Trimming pared 5 bases from V and 3 bases from J, leaving 5 bases between. Germline CDR1 reads SGHVS; CDR2 reads FQNEAQ. CDR3 length: 12 amino acids. CDR3 DNA sequence: TGTGCCAGCAGCCCCTCCAATCAGCCCCAGCATTTT. Its protein product is CASSPSNQPQHF. Based on the CDR3 plus reference TRBV7-8 and TRBJ1-5, the full variable domain is GAGVSQSPRYKVAKRGQDVALRCDPISGHVSLFWYQQALGQGPEFLTYFQNEAQLDKSGLPSDRFFAERPEGSVSTLKIQRTQQEDSAVYLCASSPSNQPQHFGDGTRLSIL.

There are a few counts of this clone. The rearrangement uses TRBV28 and TRBJ2-4; 8 nucleotides align to TRBD1. Germline V CDR1 and CDR2: MDHEN, SYDVKM. This CDR3 region has 14 residues. After removal of 2 bases from V and 5 bases from J, the junction contained 2 bases not matched to a gene. The CDR3 loop is CASSLGQGENIQYF. The CDR3 nucleotides read TGTGCCAGCAGTTTAGGACAGGGCGAAAACATTCAGTACTTC.

The rearrangement joins TRBV29-1 to TRBJ2-2; the D gene is possibly TRBD1 (5 bases). The CDR3 is 11 residues long. Germline loops: CDR1 SQVTM, CDR2 ANQGSEA. V lost 6 bases, J lost 4 bases, and 6 bases lay in between. The CDR3 is CSVQGTGELFF. CDR3 DNA: TGCAGCGTCCAGGGCACCGGGGAGCTGTTTTTT.

V is TRBV5-3 and J is TRBJ1-6; D not resolved. TRBV5-3 is sorted into the ORF group, with uncertain function. This CDR3 comprises 17 residues. V shed 4 bases and J shed 5 bases, with 19 bases lying between them. CDR3 sequence: CARSPRTLLTDNSPLHF. The CDR3 nucleotides are TGTGCCAGAAGCCCCCGGACTCTCCTTACCGATAATTCACCCCTCCACTTT.

CDR3 amino acids: CASSIPSRGADQPQHF. CDR3 nucleotides: TGTGCCAGTAGTATCCCCAGTCGAGGGGCCGATCAGCCCCAGCATTTT. The chain combines TRBV19 with TRBJ1-5; D is perhaps TRBD1 (5 bases). The CDR3 covers 16 residues. Germline CDR1 LNHDA, CDR2 SQIVND (reference sequence). With 3 bases removed from V and 5 bases from J, the gap between germline ends came to 17 bases.